This TCR beta chain was retrieved from a study of shared clonotypes between healthy human individuals. Study-level findings and limits: It was expected that sequencing depth would affect clonotype sharing among donors.

As for this clone: Its matching antigen is unknown.

Investigators spread the genomic DNA of each subset evenly over several immunoSEQ plates. Measured with immunoSEQ multiplex PCR; TCRdb has only the in-frame clones, and not every one. The sample carries approximately 530,000 clones, about 96% recorded once. CDR1 and CDR2 (germline): SNHLY, FYNNEI. The CDR3 covers 13 residues. The V end was cut by 2 bases, the J end by 5 bases, with 10 bases between. The study drew its donors from healthy HIV-negative adults without recent acute infections or vaccinations. The sequence derives from a woman in her twenties or thirties in good health. Input material: naive CD4+ T cells sorted from blood. The subset was: CD45RA+ positively selected. The chain recombines TRBV2 with TRBJ2-7; D uncertain. The CDR3 reads CASSEKWVNEQYF. The CDR3 DNA follows: TGTGCCAGCAGTGAAAAGTGGGTTAACGAGCAGTACTTC.